These T cell receptor beta chains were read from a single sample in a study of blood T cell repertoires in COVID-19. TCRdb's table, derived via immunoSEQ multiplex PCR, lists solely in-frame clones and lacks some. The sample contains 250,000 or so clones, roughly 86% of which appear only once. Sequencing used PBMCs or T cells enriched from blood (not recorded which). Receptors were obtained from a woman in her 50s who had recovered from COVID-19. The CDR3 runs from the conserved cysteine through the conserved F or W. Fields, in order: V gene, J gene, CDR3 protein.

v_call: TRBV7-8; j_call: TRBJ1-1; cdr3_aa: CASSLGPSGGRAFF
v_call: TRBV7-9; j_call: TRBJ2-1; cdr3_aa: CASSLNQESAEQFF
v_call: TRBV18; j_call: TRBJ1-5; cdr3_aa: CASSPGREGQPQHF
v_call: TRBV6-6; j_call: TRBJ2-7; cdr3_aa: CASSHGPPLAGRPYEQYF
v_call: TRBV29-1; j_call: TRBJ2-1; cdr3_aa: CSVPGQTSSYNEQFF
v_call: TRBV5-4; j_call: TRBJ2-1; cdr3_aa: CASSLALLAGGSEQFF
v_call: TRBV4-1; j_call: TRBJ2-4; cdr3_aa: CASSQVRELAKNIQYF
v_call: TRBV7-9; j_call: TRBJ2-1; cdr3_aa: CASRPGGRVYNEQFF
v_call: TRBV15; j_call: TRBJ1-5; cdr3_aa: CATSRDSRIGAQHF
v_call: TRBV27; j_call: TRBJ2-3; cdr3_aa: CASSFWDRGSDTQYF
v_call: TRBV10-3; j_call: TRBJ2-2; cdr3_aa: CATKPPPGTTGELFF
v_call: TRBV5-1; j_call: TRBJ2-1; cdr3_aa: CASSPTGADNEQFF
v_call: TRBV15; j_call: TRBJ2-7; cdr3_aa: CATSRDMAEAYEQYF
v_call: TRBV9; j_call: TRBJ2-7; cdr3_aa: CASSVEGTGAYEQYF
v_call: TRBV18; j_call: TRBJ1-1; cdr3_aa: CASSSRGVGEAFF
v_call: TRBV6-5; j_call: TRBJ2-1; cdr3_aa: CASRSRGNEQFF
v_call: TRBV7-9; j_call: TRBJ2-1; cdr3_aa: CASSLVQGFSEQFF
v_call: TRBV19; j_call: TRBJ1-2; cdr3_aa: CASSISAVQGTYGYTF
v_call: TRBV5-4; j_call: TRBJ1-1; cdr3_aa: CASSLETGANTEAFF
v_call: TRBV5-5; j_call: TRBJ2-1; cdr3_aa: CASSLLWPSGNEQFF
v_call: TRBV28; j_call: TRBJ1-5; cdr3_aa: CASSLGTRGQPQHF
v_call: TRBV27; j_call: TRBJ2-1; cdr3_aa: CASSLQGKYNEQFF
v_call: TRBV7-2; j_call: TRBJ1-4; cdr3_aa: CASSQITDRARKLFF